Sequencing of this T cell receptor (beta chain) was carried out in a study of T cells in Graves' hyperthyroidism and ophthalmopathy. CDR1 is ENHRY, CDR2 SYGVKD, per germline. Trimming took off 6 bases at V and 4 bases at J, with 13 bases between the two ends. The CDR3 has 14 residues. RNA transcripts provided the source from which TCR beta CDR3 regions were amplified. With the HTBI primer set, the TCR CDR3 went through a first round of RT-PCR. TCRdb re-called the multiplex PCR reads through MiXCR, storing one row per CDR3 protein. The data hold a few hundred thousand distinct CDR3 sequences, with roughly 50% observed a single time.

The source material was peripheral blood or thyroid tissue (not recorded which). This receptor was obtained from a woman under 30 with Graves' hyperthyroidism. This rearrangement joins TRBV10-3 to TRBJ1-5; maybe TRBD1 (5 bases). For the CDR3, the DNA is TGTGCCATCAGCCTCGCGGGGGTTAATCAGCCCCAGCATTTT. Amino acid sequence: CAISLAGVNQPQHF.